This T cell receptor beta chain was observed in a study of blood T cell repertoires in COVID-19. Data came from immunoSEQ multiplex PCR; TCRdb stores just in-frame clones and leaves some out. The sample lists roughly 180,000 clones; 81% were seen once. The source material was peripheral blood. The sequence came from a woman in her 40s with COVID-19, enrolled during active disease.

For the CDR3, the DNA is TGCAGCGTGAATACCGGGACTAGATGGGGCTACAATGAGCAGTTCTTC. It specifies CSVNTGTRWGYNEQFF. The gene calls are TRBV29-1 and TRBJ2-1; 8 bases line up with TRBD2. CDR3 length equals 16 residues. Germline V lookup: CDR1 SQVTM, CDR2 ANQGSEA. Losses at the gene ends were 6 bases for V and 3 bases for J; bases not matched to a gene: 13.